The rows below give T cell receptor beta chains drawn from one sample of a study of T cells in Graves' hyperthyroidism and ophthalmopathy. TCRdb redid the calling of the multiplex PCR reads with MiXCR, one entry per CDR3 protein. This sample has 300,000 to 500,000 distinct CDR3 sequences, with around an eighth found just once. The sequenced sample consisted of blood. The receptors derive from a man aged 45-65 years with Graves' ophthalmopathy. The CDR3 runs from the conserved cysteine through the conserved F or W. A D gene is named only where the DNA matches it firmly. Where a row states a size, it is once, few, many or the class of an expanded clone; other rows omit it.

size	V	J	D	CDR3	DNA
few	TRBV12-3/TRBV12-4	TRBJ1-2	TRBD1	CASSLAHDRGGGYTF	TGTGCCAGCAGTTTAGCCCACGACAGGGGAGGCGGCTACACCTTC
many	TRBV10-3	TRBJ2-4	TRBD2	CAISPGLAGDNIQYF	TGTGCCATCAGTCCGGGACTAGCGGGAGACAACATTCAGTACTTC
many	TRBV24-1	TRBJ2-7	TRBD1	CATSRTGQGGTYEQYF	TGTGCCACCAGTAGAACCGGACAGGGGGGAACCTACGAGCAGTACTTC
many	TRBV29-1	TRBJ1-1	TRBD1	CSGGQGLMNTEAFF	TGCAGCGGGGGACAGGGACTTATGAACACTGAAGCTTTCTTT
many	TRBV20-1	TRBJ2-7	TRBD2	CSASLRLAGAYEQYF	TGCAGTGCTTCACTAAGACTAGCGGGGGCCTACGAGCAGTACTTC
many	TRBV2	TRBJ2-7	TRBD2	CASRLKASGTHEQYF	TGTGCCAGCAGGCTGAAGGCTAGCGGGACCCACGAGCAGTACTTC
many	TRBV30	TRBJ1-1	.	CAWSVKRGSEAFF	TGTGCCTGGAGTGTAAAGAGAGGGAGTGAAGCTTTCTTT
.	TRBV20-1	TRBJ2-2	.	CSAREGRITGELFF	TGCAGTGCTAGAGAGGGCAGAATCACCGGGGAGCTGTTTTTT
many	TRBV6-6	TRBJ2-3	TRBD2	CASSYGTSDTDTQYF	TGTGCCAGCAGTTACGGGACTAGCGACACAGATACGCAGTATTTT
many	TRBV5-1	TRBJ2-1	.	CASSRNRDQGGQFF	TGCGCCAGCAGCCGGAACCGGGATCAGGGTGGGCAGTTCTTC
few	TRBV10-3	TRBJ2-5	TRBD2	CATDASGNGGETQYF	TGTGCCACCGATGCTAGCGGGAATGGGGGGGAGACCCAGTACTTC
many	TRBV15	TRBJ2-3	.	CATSRNREGGTDTQYF	TGTGCCACCAGCAGAAACAGGGAGGGCGGCACAGATACGCAGTATTTT
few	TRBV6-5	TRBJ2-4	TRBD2	CASIFLFGGAKNIQYF	TGTGCCAGCATTTTTCTATTCGGGGGGGCCAAAAACATTCAGTACTTC